The following is a TCR beta chain sequence with its context. Its antigen is unidentified. This entry belongs to a study of T cell responses to AZD1222 COVID-19 vaccine. General observations from the study: Baseline seropositivity characterized only six or seven AZD1222 recipients. Breadth and depth of Spike-specific TCRs rose after two AZD1222 doses. White British people made up most donors, females outnumbered males, and clonal diversity was possibly underestimated. In all cases, repertoires were sampled only after the peak T cell response.

Trimming shortened V by 1 base and J by 4 bases, and 14 bases separated the two germline ends. The CDR3 consists of 15 residues. From germline, CDR1 is SGHNT and CDR2 YYREEE (reference sequence). Produced via immunoSEQ multiplex PCR; TCRdb's table is partial and in-frame only. The data contain approximately 270,000 clones, around 92% of them seen just once; the ten biggest clones take up 0.55%. This chain uses TRBV5-4 with TRBJ2-5; the D gene could be TRBD1 or TRBD2 (5 bases each). The sample here was peripheral blood, taken 28 days after the second AZD1222 dose. This TCR was recovered from an adult who received the AZD1222 COVID-19 vaccine. The CDR3 here is CASSLYSNGGETQYF. The CDR3 region has the DNA TGTGCCAGCAGCTTGTATAGTAATGGGGGAGAGACCCAGTACTTC.